The 30 T cell receptor beta chains presented below share a single source sample, sequenced in a study of cytomegalovirus exposure and HLA in healthy donors. In the PCR, 60 Vbeta and 13 Jbeta primers were used. Clones were read by immunoSEQ multiplex PCR, and TCRdb kept only the in-frame ones, dropping some. The table lists tens of thousands of clones. Material for sequencing was PBMCs. These receptors were obtained from a man aged 50 or older in good health and CMV-seronegative.

V gene TRBV13 combines with J gene TRBJ2-7; a weak D match, TRBD2 (6 bases). CDR1 is PRHDT, CDR2 FYEKMQ, per germline (reference sequence). The V end was cut by 5 bases, the J end by 2 bases, with 16 bases between. The CDR3 runs 15 residues. The CDR3 DNA reads TGTGCCAGCAGCCCCCGGACTACAGGCCCCTACGAGCAGTACTTC. It specifies CASSPRTTGPYEQYF.

V is TRBV14 and J is TRBJ1-1; 8 nucleotides line up with TRBD1. The germline V gene encodes CDR1 SGHDN and CDR2 FVKESK. This CDR3 has 13 residues. V was clipped by 7 bases and J by 5 bases; unmatched bases: 6. Written as DNA, the CDR3 is TGTGCCAGCATGCGGACAGGGAGGACTGAAGCTTTCTTT. Its protein product is CASMRTGRTEAFF.

The chain joins TRBV19 to TRBJ1-5; D possibly corresponds to TRBD1 (5 bases). V lost 6 bases, J lost 2 bases, and 17 bases lay in between. The CDR3 has 16 amino acids. Germline V gives CDR1 LNHDA, CDR2 SQIVND (reference sequence). Here the CDR3 DNA reads TGTGCCAGTAGCCCCTCAGGGTGGAATCGCAATCAGCCCCAGCATTTT. It codes for CASSPSGWNRNQPQHF.

This chain joins TRBV7-2 and TRBJ1-6, with D maybe TRBD1 (5 bases). Between the trimmed V and J ends, which lost 2 bases and 0 bases, there was a span of 8 bases. Germline assignment: CDR1 SGHTA and CDR2 FQGNSA. The CDR3 spans 16 residues. Written as DNA, the CDR3 is TGTGCCAGCAGCTTACAGGGTAGCTCCTATAATTCACCCCTCCACTTT. It codes for CASSLQGSSYNSPLHF.

The CDR3: CASSPRHLNTIYF. Written as DNA, the CDR3 is TGTGCCAGCAGCCCAAGACACTTAAACACCATATATTTT. The rearrangement uses TRBV7-2 and TRBJ1-3; D not certain. The CDR3 extends over 13 amino acids. The V gene lost 5 bases and the J gene lost 6 bases, with 11 bases spanning the gap. Germline V lookup: CDR1 SGHTA, CDR2 FQGNSA.

This chain links TRBV29-1 with TRBJ2-7, with 7 bases identical to TRBD1. The CDR3 is 11 amino acids. V lost 7 bases to trimming and J lost 9 bases; unmatched junction nucleotides: 9. Germline CDR1 reads SQVTM; CDR2 reads ANQGSEA. CDR3 loop: CSAGQDHGQYF. In DNA, the CDR3 is TGCAGCGCCGGACAGGACCACGGGCAGTACTTC.

This chain links TRBV5-4 with TRBJ2-5; 12 bases are shared with TRBD2. Germline V gene lookup returns CDR1 SGHNT and CDR2 YYREEE (reference sequence). The CDR3 is 16 residues long. V shed 2 bases and J 5 bases; nucleotides not matched to a gene: 7. The CDR3 sequence is CASSFPGLAGMETQYF. The CDR3 region has the DNA TGTGCCAGCAGCTTCCCCGGACTAGCGGGGATGGAGACCCAGTACTTC.

This chain uses TRBV10-2 with TRBJ1-1; 8 nucleotides align to TRBD1. Per germline, CDR1 WSHSY and CDR2 SAAADI. V trimming: 6 bases; J trimming: 4 bases; junction bases outside the gene matches: 4. CDR3 length: 13 residues. The CDR3 sequence: CASSRQGITEAFF. Here the CDR3 DNA reads TGCGCCAGCAGCCGACAGGGGATCACTGAAGCTTTCTTT.

The gene calls are TRBV5-8 and TRBJ2-7; D is possibly TRBD1 (5 bases). The CDR3 length is 13 residues. The ends were cut back, 1 base at V and 3 bases at J, with 8 bases in the middle. CDR1 SGHTS and CDR2 YDEGEE come from the germline V gene. For the CDR3, the DNA is TGTGCCAGCAGCTTGTCAGGGATCTACGAGCAGTACTTC. Its protein is CASSLSGIYEQYF.

The chain is built from TRBV29-1 and TRBJ1-3, with 9 bases that match TRBD1. Germline V CDR1 and CDR2: SQVTM, ANQGSEA. The CDR3 runs 19 residues. The V and J ends lost 1 base and 3 bases, in that order; junction bases with no gene match: 16. The CDR3 region has the DNA TGCAGCGTTGAAGTTTCCCTCGGCCTACAGGGGGCAAGTGGAAACACCATATATTTT. Translated: CSVEVSLGLQGASGNTIYF.

Details on this clone: The sample carries other DNA sequences with the same CDR3. V gene TRBV28 combines with J gene TRBJ1-1; tentatively, D is TRBD1 (6 bases). There are 11 residues in the CDR3. Germline V gene data show CDR1 as MDHEN and CDR2 as SYDVKM. Trimming cost V 6 bases and J 4 bases, with 6 bases left between them. CDR3 residues: CASSRGTEAFF. CDR3 bases: TGTGCCAGCAGCAGGGGCACTGAAGCTTTCTTT.

The J gene is TRBJ1-3, the V gene TRBV28, with D unresolved. The germline gives CDR1 MDHEN, CDR2 SYDVKM. CDR3 length: 15 residues. V gave up 6 bases and J gave up 0 bases, with 12 bases separating them. In nucleotides, the CDR3 is TGTGCCAGCAGCCTACCGAACTACTCTGGAAACACCATATATTTT. Its protein is CASSLPNYSGNTIYF.

The genes are TRBV11-2 and TRBJ2-3; 15 bases align to TRBD2. Germline V gene sequence: CDR1 SGHAT, CDR2 FQNNGV. This CDR3 has 19 amino acids. Trimming took 5 bases from V and 2 from J; bases not matched to a gene: 11. CDR3 region: CASSKQRGLAGGNTDTQYF. The CDR3, as DNA: TGTGCCAGCAGCAAACAGCGTGGACTAGCGGGGGGGAACACAGATACGCAGTATTTT.

The J gene is TRBJ1-2, the V gene TRBV27; TRBD1 matches 8 bases. Germline CDR1 reads MNHEY; CDR2 reads SMNVEV (reference sequence). Trimming took 6 bases from V and 2 from J; bases not matched to a gene: 8. CDR3 length: 15 residues. DNA for the CDR3: TGTGCCAGCAGCGGGCGGGACAGGAACAACTATGGCTACACCTTC. Amino acid sequence: CASSGRDRNNYGYTF.

The gene calls are TRBV6-5 and TRBJ2-7; 7 bases agree with TRBD1. In germline, CDR1 is MNHEY, CDR2 SVGAGI. CDR3 size: 14 residues. After removal of 6 bases from V and 2 bases from J, the junction contained 7 bases not matched to a gene. This chain's CDR3 is CASRDRRRPYEQYF. CDR3 bases: TGTGCCAGCAGGGACAGGCGCCGGCCCTACGAGCAGTACTTC.

This chain uses TRBV9 with TRBJ1-5; 7 bases map to TRBD1. Per the germline V gene, CDR1 is SGDLS and CDR2 is YYNGEE. Unmatched junction bases numbered 6, after V lost 2 bases and J lost 4 bases. This CDR3 has 15 amino acids. In DNA form, the CDR3 reads TGTGCCAGCAGCGTTACAGGGACAGCAAATCAGCCCCAGCATTTT. This codes for CASSVTGTANQPQHF.

Remarks on this clone: Other nucleotide sequences in the sample specify the same CDR3. V and J are TRBV27 and TRBJ2-2; D is ambiguous. The CDR3 totals 12 residues. CDR1 is MNHEY, CDR2 SMNVEV, per germline (reference sequence). The V end was cut by 3 bases, the J end by 5 bases, with 4 bases between. CDR3 loop: CASSFSTGELFF. DNA of the CDR3: TGTGCCAGCAGTTTCTCTACCGGGGAGCTGTTTTTT.

The chain recombines TRBV5-8 with TRBJ1-6; 7 nucleotides match TRBD1. Germline V gene lookup returns CDR1 SGHTS and CDR2 YDEGEE. The CDR3 covers 14 residues. V trimming: 4 bases; J trimming: 7 bases; junction bases outside the gene matches: 5. The CDR3 DNA reads as TGTGCCAGCAGCCCGCCAGGGGGGAATTCACCCCTCCACTTT. Protein product: CASSPPGGNSPLHF.

The chain links TRBV5-1 to TRBJ2-1; D is perhaps TRBD2 (5 bases). V was cut by 1 base and J by 5 bases, with 13 bases left in between. The germline gives CDR1 SGHRS, CDR2 YFSETQ. The CDR3 has 15 residues. The CDR3 loop reads CASSLHTSGDNEQFF. The CDR3 bases are TGCGCCAGCAGCTTGCACACATCCGGGGACAATGAGCAGTTCTTC.

The chain joins TRBV7-2 to TRBJ2-1; 11 nucleotides agree with TRBD2. Germline lookup yields CDR1 SGHTA and CDR2 FQGNSA. The junction had 4 bases not matched to a gene; V was cut back by 5 bases and J by 7 bases. The CDR3 is made up of 14 amino acids. This CDR3 is CASSDRLAGNEQFF. The CDR3 DNA is TGTGCCAGCAGCGACCGACTAGCGGGGAATGAGCAGTTCTTC.

The J gene is TRBJ2-7, the V gene TRBV4-3; TRBD2 agrees at 7 bases. J lost 1 base, V lost 0 bases, and 3 bases had no gene match. The CDR3 runs to 15 residues. Germline CDR1 is LGHNA and CDR2 is YSLEER. The CDR3 bases are TGCGCCAGCAGCCAAGATGGGAGGGGTTCCTACGAGCAGTACTTC. This codes for CASSQDGRGSYEQYF.

This chain uses TRBV5-1 with TRBJ2-7, with TRBD2 matching 14 bases. CDR1 and CDR2 (germline): SGHRS, YFSETQ. The CDR3 extends over 16 amino acids. The V and J ends lost 4 bases and 5 bases, in that order; junction bases with no gene match: 8. In nucleotides, the CDR3 is TGCGCCAGCAGCCCTCGGACTAGCGGGGGGCTAGACGAGCAGTACTTC. Amino acid sequence: CASSPRTSGGLDEQYF.

The rearrangement uses TRBV21-1 and TRBJ2-5; TRBD1, the D gene given by the table, was not confirmed from the DNA. TRBV21-1 is a listed pseudogene. CDR3 size: 17 residues. CDR3 in amino acids: CASSKAGQGFHQETQYF. The CDR3 region has the DNA TGTGCCAGCAGCAAAGCTGGACAGGGTTTCCACCAAGAGACCCAGTACTTC.

This sequence joins TRBV4-3 and TRBJ1-2; 10 bases align to TRBD1. From germline, CDR1 is LGHNA and CDR2 YSLEER. The CDR3 length is 17 residues. Trimming removed 4 bases from V and 6 bases from J; junction bases left unmatched: 14. The CDR3 here is CASSPGTGVYSGDGYTF. The CDR3 region has the DNA TGCGCCAGCAGCCCAGGGACAGGGGTCTATTCAGGCGATGGCTACACCTTC.

The rearrangement uses TRBV6-1 and TRBJ2-7; possible D gene TRBD2, 6 bases. This CDR3 spans 12 amino acids. V lost 5 bases and J 3 bases, leaving 8 bases between the germline ends. Germline CDR1 and CDR2: MNHNS and SASEGT. This CDR3 is CASSREHYEQYF. The CDR3 DNA follows: TGTGCCAGCAGTCGGGAGCACTACGAGCAGTACTTC.

The V call is TRBV18, the J call TRBJ2-3; 8 bases match TRBD2. Per germline, CDR1 KGHSH and CDR2 LQKENI. The CDR3 covers 17 residues. The junction had 16 bases not matched to a gene; V was cut back by 6 bases and J by 5 bases. The chain's CDR3 is CASSLRTSPQGGDTQYF. In DNA form, the CDR3 reads TGTGCCAGCTCTTTGAGGACTAGCCCTCAAGGCGGAGATACGCAGTATTTT.

This chain links TRBV5-1 with TRBJ2-1, with no clear D. This CDR3 contains 15 residues. CDR1 and CDR2 from the germline V gene are SGHRS and YFSETQ. V lost 2 bases, J lost 0 bases, and 9 bases lay in between. The CDR3 bases are TGCGCCAGCAGCTTTGGAGAGAACTCCTACAATGAGCAGTTCTTC. Its protein product is CASSFGENSYNEQFF. Filled out from reference TRBV5-1 and TRBJ2-1, the complete variable domain reads KAGVTQTPRYLIKTRGQQVTLSCSPISGHRSVSWYQQTPGQGLQFLFEYFSETQRNKGNFPGRFSGRQFSNSRSEMNVSTLELGDSALYLCASSFGENSYNEQFFGPGTRLTVL.

The chain uses TRBV4-2 and TRBJ2-5, with unresolved D. Germline V gene lookup returns CDR1 LGHNA and CDR2 YNFKEQ. The V gene lost 4 bases and the J gene lost 5 bases, with 11 bases spanning the gap. This CDR3 spans 13 amino acids. DNA for the CDR3: TGTGCCAGCAGCCCGGAGAGTGAGGAGACCCAGTACTTC. It specifies CASSPESEETQYF.

This rearrangement joins TRBV5-1 to TRBJ2-2; D is perhaps TRBD1 (5 bases). Trimming removed 0 bases from V and 2 bases from J, with 11 bases in between. The CDR3 runs to 16 residues. Germline CDR1 reads SGHRS; CDR2 reads YFSETQ. CDR3 nucleotides: TGCGCCAGCAGCTTGGCCTGGCAGGGTAACACCGGGGAGCTGTTTTTT. Amino acid sequence: CASSLAWQGNTGELFF.

CDR3 region: CASSPPWTGRSNTIYF. The CDR3 region has the DNA TGTGCCAGCAGCCCTCCTTGGACAGGAAGATCAAACACCATATATTTT. The chain is built from TRBV7-9 and TRBJ1-3, with 7 nucleotides matching TRBD1. The CDR3 consists of 16 residues. The germline gives CDR1 SEHNR, CDR2 FQNEAQ (reference sequence). J gave up 6 bases and V 5 bases, and 13 bases lay outside the gene matches.